The 16 T cell receptor beta chains below come from one sample, sequenced in a study of T cells in Graves' hyperthyroidism and ophthalmopathy. TCR beta CDR3 region amplification was performed from RNA transcripts. An initial round of RT-PCR targeting the TCR CDR3 relied on the HTBI primer set. TCRdb re-derived calls from the multiplex PCR reads in MiXCR, one entry per CDR3 protein. The sample records 90,000 to 120,000 distinct CDR3 sequences, 16% being singletons. Sequencing was done on a sample of blood. The receptors come from a woman aged 50 to 65 with Graves' hyperthyroidism.

This clonotype was seen at least ten times. The chain links TRBV29-1 to TRBJ2-1; 16 bases agree with TRBD2. The CDR3 consists of 16 residues. The V segment lost 7 bases and the J segment 6 bases; nucleotides outside the gene matches: 9. Germline V gene sequence: CDR1 SQVTM, CDR2 ANQGSEA. The CDR3 DNA sequence: TGCAGCGCCACGGGACTAGCGGGAGGGCCAGGCAATGAGCAGTTCTTC. Its protein product is CSATGLAGGPGNEQFF.

This chain connects TRBV19 to TRBJ2-1; 7 positions match TRBD2. This CDR3 is built from 14 residues. CDR1 is LNHDA and CDR2 is SQIVND in the germline V gene (reference sequence). J was trimmed by 6 bases and V by 7 bases; bases with no gene match: 9. The CDR3 sequence is CASTDGTTLNEQFF. In DNA, the CDR3 is TGTGCCAGTACCGATGGGACTACTCTCAATGAGCAGTTCTTC.

This clonotype was picked up many times. J is TRBJ2-1 and V is TRBV11-2; 12 nucleotides match TRBD2. The germline V gene has CDR1 SGHAT and CDR2 FQNNGV. Unmatched junction bases numbered 3, after V lost 5 bases and J lost 4 bases. This CDR3 spans 15 amino acids. CDR3 nucleotides: TGTGCCAGCAGCGTAGGACTAGCGGGATACAATGAGCAGTTCTTC. Translation: CASSVGLAGYNEQFF.

This clonotype was detected ten times or more. The CDR3 here is CASTQWGQGYEQYF. The CDR3 DNA sequence: TGTGCCAGCACCCAGTGGGGACAGGGCTACGAGCAGTACTTC. The gene calls are TRBV6-1 and TRBJ2-7; 9 bases are a match to TRBD1. CDR1 MNHNS and CDR2 SASEGT come from the germline V gene. J gave up 3 bases and V 7 bases, and 7 bases lay outside the gene matches. This CDR3 contains 14 residues.

This clonotype was recorded many times. V and J are TRBV30 and TRBJ2-3, with D maybe TRBD2 (5 bases). The CDR3 covers 14 residues. V lost 4 bases and J lost 4, with 15 bases in between. Germline V lookup: CDR1 GTSNPN, CDR2 SVGIG (reference sequence). The chain's CDR3 is CAWNGVSLADTQYF. The DNA of the CDR3 is TGTGCCTGGAACGGGGTTAGTTTGGCAGATACGCAGTATTTT. The full variable domain, completed using reference TRBV30 and TRBJ2-3, is SQTIHQWPATLVQPVGSPLSLECTVEGTSNPNLYWYRQAAGRGLQLLFYSVGIGQISSEVPQNLSASRPQDRQFILSSKKLLLSDSGFYLCAWNGVSLADTQYFGPGTRLTVL.

This clonotype was detected many times. The V call is TRBV3-1, the J call TRBJ1-2; D uncertain. The V and J ends lost 1 base and 5 bases respectively, with 8 bases between them. Per germline, CDR1 LGHDT and CDR2 YNNKEL (reference sequence). This CDR3 comprises 13 residues. CDR3 amino acids: CASSQVREYGYTF. The DNA of the CDR3 is TGTGCCAGCAGCCAAGTCCGGGAATATGGCTACACCTTC.

This clonotype showed up just once. This chain uses TRBV28 with TRBJ2-2, with TRBD2 identical over 11 bases. J lost 5 bases, V lost 5 bases, and 4 bases had no gene match. CDR3 size: 15 residues. Looked up from germline, CDR1 is MDHEN and CDR2 is SYDVKM. DNA for the CDR3: TGTGCCAGCAGTCCCTGGACTAGCGGGACCGGGGAGCTGTTTTTT. This sequence encodes CASSPWTSGTGELFF.

This clonotype was seen repeatedly, ten times or more. The rearrangement uses TRBV19 and TRBJ1-5, with D possibly matching TRBD1 (5 bases). In germline, CDR1 is LNHDA, CDR2 SQIVND (reference sequence). Trimming stripped 6 bases from V and 6 bases from J, with 15 bases between. There are 14 residues in the CDR3. CDR3 sequence reads: CASRPWGGGQPQHF. CDR3 DNA: TGTGCCAGTAGGCCCTGGGGCGGGGGTCAGCCCCAGCATTTT.

The sample holds many counts of this clonotype. The J gene is TRBJ2-5, the V gene TRBV15; D is unclear. This CDR3 contains 13 residues. Trimming took off 0 bases at V and 4 bases at J, with 6 bases between the two ends. Germline assignment: CDR1 LNHNV and CDR2 YYDKDF (reference sequence). In DNA, the CDR3 is TGTGCCACCAGCAGAGATAACACAGAGACCCAGTACTTC. As protein: CATSRDNTETQYF.

This clonotype was detected many times. The V gene is TRBV20-1, the J gene TRBJ2-3; no clear D. CDR3 length: 12 residues. CDR1 is DFQATT, CDR2 SNEGSKA, per germline (reference sequence). V lost 4 bases and J lost 1, with 6 bases in between. The CDR3, as DNA: TGCAGTGCTACCGCGGGCACAGATACGCAGTATTTT. Encoded protein: CSATAGTDTQYF.

This clonotype was recorded only once. At one end the junction does not follow the germline gene, possibly because of a read error. This rearrangement joins TRBV20-1 to TRBJ1-4; 8 bases agree with TRBD1. The CDR3 contains 15 residues. Germline CDR1 reads DFQATT; CDR2 reads SNEGSKA (reference sequence). The CDR3 DNA is TGCAGTGCTAGAGATATCGCAGGGGGCGGTGAAAAACCGTTTTTT. Protein: CSARDIAGGGEKPFF.

In its sample, this clonotype was seen many times. V is TRBV28 and J is TRBJ1-3; D remains ambiguous. Trimming cost V 5 bases and J 0 bases, with 14 bases left between them. The CDR3 is made up of 16 amino acids. Per germline, CDR1 MDHEN and CDR2 SYDVKM. The CDR3 is CASSPLNPSSGNTIYF. The CDR3 nucleotides read TGTGCCAGCAGTCCTCTGAACCCGAGCTCTGGAAACACCATATATTTT.

Ten or more counts support this clonotype. The chain joins TRBV7-3 to TRBJ2-1; 11 nucleotides align to TRBD2. The ends lost 3 bases at V and 0 bases at J; junction bases unmatched: 7. The CDR3 length is 18 residues. Germline-derived CDR1 and CDR2 are SGHTA and FQGTGA. CDR3 sequence reads: CASSLVAGGISSYNEQFF. The CDR3 bases are TGTGCCAGCAGCTTGGTAGCGGGAGGGATAAGCTCCTACAATGAGCAGTTCTTC.

This clonotype has ten or more counts. V usage is TRBV7-8 and J usage is TRBJ2-1; the D gene is possibly TRBD2 (5 bases). The CDR3 loop spans 16 amino acids. V was pared by 7 bases and J by 0 bases, with 16 bases between. Germline V gene data show CDR1 as SGHVS and CDR2 as FQNEAQ. The CDR3 region is CASINTAVSSYNEQFF. In DNA, the CDR3 is TGTGCCAGCATCAATACAGCGGTCTCCTCCTACAATGAGCAGTTCTTC.

This clonotype was observed many times. This rearrangement joins TRBV28 to TRBJ2-1, with unresolved D. Germline V gene data show CDR1 as MDHEN and CDR2 as SYDVKM. The CDR3 runs to 16 residues. With 4 bases removed from V and 6 bases from J, the gap between germline ends came to 19 bases. In DNA form, the CDR3 reads TGTGCCAGCAGTTCACCTCTAGGAAAATGGACCAATGAGCAGTTCTTC. This sequence encodes CASSSPLGKWTNEQFF.

V gene TRBV18 combines with J gene TRBJ2-7; the D gene is possibly TRBD1 (6 bases). This CDR3 spans 13 amino acids. V was trimmed by 8 bases and J by 2 bases, leaving 13 bases between them. The V gene's germline CDR1 is KGHSH and CDR2 LQKENI. The CDR3 spells CASGVGGAYEQYF. The CDR3, as DNA: TGTGCCAGCGGAGTAGGGGGTGCCTACGAGCAGTACTTC.